This T cell receptor beta chain was sequenced in a study of T cell changes during pregnancy in multiple sclerosis. Here immunoSEQ multiplex PCR was the method, and the copy in TCRdb shows in-frame clones only, minus some. The data contain 35,000 to 50,000 clones, about 87% of them singletons. The specimen comprised CD4+ T cells from peripheral blood mononuclear cells, sampled in the second trimester of pregnancy. This receptor was obtained from a female donor with multiple sclerosis, enrolled in a pregnancy study.

The CDR3 sequence is CASSLISYEQFF. As DNA, the CDR3 is TGTGCCAGCAGTTTAATTTCTTATGAGCAGTTCTTC. J is TRBJ2-1 and V is TRBV28; D gene unclear. V was clipped by 2 bases and J by 8 bases, with 7 bases between them. Germline values: CDR1 MDHEN, CDR2 SYDVKM. The CDR3 sequence is 12 residues long.